This T cell receptor (beta chain) was documented in a study of blood T cell repertoires in COVID-19 (dated by TCRdb to about 2020). The study in broad terms: The collaborator samples originated in the United States, Italy and Spain and spanned the acute and convalescent phases of COVID-19. The samples were drawn from the first 160 participants of the ongoing ImmuneRACE study and from some 1,300 subjects provided by 6 global collaborators. Where available, HLA class I and class II types were obtained from metadata supplied by the sample provider rather than from assay-based typing. Deeply sampled blood TCRbeta repertoires from subjects exposed to, actively infected with, or recovered from COVID-19 were included in the dataset. Sample metadata almost always included a de-identified subject ID, COVID-19 status, age in years and sex. A freely available public database, intended as a resource for researchers studying the immune response to SARS-CoV-2, is where the repertoires were released. The prospective study material was composed of cDNA or gDNA derived from T cells, B-cell-depleted T cells, or PBMCs.

CDR1 and CDR2, looked up from the germline V gene (reference sequence), are LGHDT and YNNKEL. The cysteine opens and the phenylalanine closes a CDR3 of 13 amino acids. Only the CDR3 region is kept as DNA, spanning 39 bases read in frame from base 1. The trim is 5 bases for V and 9 bases for J, with a gap of 14 bases between the germline ends. TCRbeta CDR3 regions were amplified from genomic DNA using the immunoSEQ Assay, a bias-controlled multiplex PCR. In the source study's methods: Within the assay, amplification of reference gene primers was used to estimate how many nucleated cells each sample contained. To quantify the absolute abundance of each unique TCRbeta CDR3 rearrangement, sequence reads were collapsed and filtered. For each sample, productive Simpson clonality was calculated by taking the square root of Simpson's diversity index across productive rearrangements. As stored in TCRdb, this immuneACCESS dataset retains in-frame rearrangements with V and J assigned. A fraction of the clones does not appear; measured against another copy, unresolved V genes explain less than half of the discrepancy, and the remainder lacks a known reason. V, J and clone size reflect that table, while D and trimming were determined from the DNA. The sample table holds about 260,000 clones, of which approximately 83% were seen once. The ten largest clones capture roughly 14% of the sample.

Concerning this clone: The specificity of this receptor is unknown. One base away there is no much larger clone; base qualities are not given.

The collaborating institutions used their own protocols to collect whole blood in K2EDTA tubes. Collaborator samples were shipped for TCRbeta analysis as frozen whole blood, isolated PBMCs, or DNA extracted from either sample type. Overall results and qualifications from the work: Clinical and demographic metadata were provided uncurated, with the amount varying by source and participant.

The sample taken for sequencing was peripheral blood. The sequence was obtained from a human donor in a cohort sampled during active COVID-19. The receptor chain draws on TRBV3-1 (or the pseudogene TRBV3-2) and TRBJ2-1, and possibly TRBD2, on 5 matching bases. The DNA reads TGTGCCAGCAGCGGCCGGGAAGGGAGTGAGCAGTTCTTC. Its translation reads: CASSGREGSEQFF.